These T cell receptor beta chains were read from a single sample in a study of human versus mouse CDR3 diversity and MHC coevolution. This table comes from immunoSEQ multiplex PCR, and its TCRdb copy is limited to in-frame clones, with some not included. The table records roughly 81,000 clones, 93% of them present only once. The sample consisted of naive CD4+ T cells from blood. Source of these receptors: a person aged 25 to 75 in good health. Both conserved end residues are part of each CDR3. The order of the fields is D gene, V gene, CDR3 length, clone size, J gene, CDR3 DNA, CDR3 protein. The D gene is left open where the match is weak. Where a row states a size, it is once, few, many or the class of an expanded clone; other rows omit it.

D: -
V: TRBV19
length: 16
size: medium-sized
J: TRBJ1-2
DNA: TGTGCCAGTAGCAAACAGGCGGGACGCAGGAACTATGGCTACACCTTC
CDR3: CASSKQAGRRNYGYTF

D: -
V: TRBV7-9
length: 15
size: -
J: TRBJ1-1
DNA: TGTGCCAGCAGCTTACCCAAGGGGGTGAACACTGAAGCTTTCTTT
CDR3: CASSLPKGVNTEAFF

D: -
V: TRBV6-5
length: 14
size: -
J: TRBJ1-2
DNA: TGTGCCAGCAGGCCCGCTGGGGGCTTCTATGGCTACACCTTC
CDR3: CASRPAGGFYGYTF

D: -
V: TRBV19
length: 15
size: -
J: TRBJ2-6
DNA: TGTGCCAGTAGGGGAACGGGGGCTGGGGCCAACGTCCTGACTTTC
CDR3: CASRGTGAGANVLTF

D: TRBD2
V: TRBV7-2
length: 15
size: -
J: TRBJ2-7
DNA: TGTGCCAGCAGCCATACTAGCGGATACTCCTACGAGCAGTACTTC
CDR3: CASSHTSGYSYEQYF

D: TRBD1
V: TRBV11-2
length: 15
size: -
J: TRBJ1-3
DNA: TGTGCCAGCAGCACTTACAGGGGGGCTGGAAACACCATATATTTT
CDR3: CASSTYRGAGNTIYF

D: TRBD1
V: TRBV30
length: 16
size: -
J: TRBJ1-1
DNA: TGTGCCTGGAGTGACCCCGGGGACAGGGGCAGCACTGAAGCTTTCTTT
CDR3: CAWSDPGDRGSTEAFF

D: -
V: TRBV9
length: 18
size: -
J: TRBJ1-4
DNA: TGTGCCAGCAGCGTAGGGGGTGGAGGACCGGCAACTAATGAAAAACTGTTTTTT
CDR3: CASSVGGGGPATNEKLFF

D: -
V: TRBV18
length: 17
size: -
J: TRBJ2-7
DNA: TGTGCCAGCTCACCGAGTCCCGGCGGGGCTAATAGGTACGAGCAGTACTTC
CDR3: CASSPSPGGANRYEQYF

D: -
V: TRBV7-3
length: 15
size: -
J: TRBJ1-1
DNA: TGTGCCAGCAGCTTAAATGGAGATATGAACACTGAAGCTTTCTTT
CDR3: CASSLNGDMNTEAFF

D: TRBD1
V: TRBV15
length: 15
size: -
J: TRBJ1-1
DNA: TGTGCCACCAGCAGGGACGGGACAGGGGGCACTGAAGCTTTCTTT
CDR3: CATSRDGTGGTEAFF

D: -
V: TRBV7-2
length: 13
size: -
J: TRBJ2-4
DNA: TGTGCCAGCAGCTTAGGTACTCCAAACATTCAGTACTTC
CDR3: CASSLGTPNIQYF

D: TRBD1
V: TRBV2
length: 15
size: -
J: TRBJ2-7
DNA: TGTGCCAGCTGCCGCTCCGGGACAGGGGGCTCCGAGCAGTACTTC
CDR3: CASCRSGTGGSEQYF

D: -
V: TRBV18
length: 15
size: -
J: TRBJ2-6
DNA: TGTGCCAGCTCGCCGGGAACCTCTGGGGCCAACGTCCTGACTTTC
CDR3: CASSPGTSGANVLTF

D: -
V: TRBV6-5
length: 15
size: -
J: TRBJ2-7
DNA: TGTGCCAGCAGTACCGGGGGGCAGCCGGACAGCGTGCAGTACTTC
CDR3: CASSTGGQPDSVQYF

D: TRBD2
V: TRBV4-2
length: 15
size: -
J: TRBJ2-3
DNA: TGTGCCAGCAGCCAGGGGACTAGAAGCACAGATACGCAGTATTTT
CDR3: CASSQGTRSTDTQYF

D: -
V: TRBV30
length: 13
size: -
J: TRBJ2-5
DNA: TGTGCCTGGAGTGTTGGTGTCCCGGGGACCCAGTACTTC
CDR3: CAWSVGVPGTQYF

D: -
V: TRBV7-2
length: 14
size: -
J: TRBJ2-3
DNA: TGTGCCAGCATGGGGAGGGGGAAGTCAGATACGCAGTATTTT
CDR3: CASMGRGKSDTQYF

D: TRBD1
V: TRBV18
length: 15
size: -
J: TRBJ1-2
DNA: TGTGCCAGCTCACCACAAGAAGGACAGGGATATGGCTACACCTTC
CDR3: CASSPQEGQGYGYTF

D: TRBD1
V: TRBV4-1
length: 14
size: -
J: TRBJ2-1
DNA: TGCGCCAGCAGCCTTAGACAGGGCCTCGATGAGCAGTTCTTC
CDR3: CASSLRQGLDEQFF

D: -
V: TRBV6-1
length: 15
size: -
J: TRBJ1-4
DNA: TGTGCCAGCAGTGAAATCGGGACAACTAATGAAAAACTGTTTTTT
CDR3: CASSEIGTTNEKLFF

D: -
V: TRBV5-6
length: 16
size: -
J: TRBJ1-2
DNA: TGTGCCAGCGTGGGAGGGCAGGGACGTGTCGGCTATGGCTACACCTTC
CDR3: CASVGGQGRVGYGYTF

D: -
V: TRBV9
length: 17
size: -
J: TRBJ2-1
DNA: TGTGCCAGCAGCGTAAGACAGATTGTAAGCTCCTACAATGAGCAGTTCTTC
CDR3: CASSVRQIVSSYNEQFF

D: TRBD1
V: TRBV4-2
length: 14
size: -
J: TRBJ1-2
DNA: TGTGCCAGCAGCCAAATGGACAGGCCCTATGGCTACACCTTC
CDR3: CASSQMDRPYGYTF

D: TRBD2
V: TRBV18
length: 15
size: -
J: TRBJ2-5
DNA: TGTGCCAGCTCTCCTCGGACTAGCGGAAAAGAGACCCAGTACTTC
CDR3: CASSPRTSGKETQYF

D: TRBD1
V: TRBV28
length: 16
size: -
J: TRBJ2-7
DNA: TGTGCCAGCATTCAAACGAAGGCAGGGGGCACCTACGAGCAGTACTTC
CDR3: CASIQTKAGGTYEQYF

D: TRBD1
V: TRBV6-1
length: 12
size: -
J: TRBJ1-2
DNA: TGTGCCAGCACCGGGACAGTCTATGGCTACACCTTC
CDR3: CASTGTVYGYTF

D: TRBD1
V: TRBV28
length: 15
size: -
J: TRBJ2-7
DNA: TGTGCCAGCAGACAGGGGAATATTGCATCCTACGAGCAGTACTTC
CDR3: CASRQGNIASYEQYF

D: -
V: TRBV7-2
length: 13
size: -
J: TRBJ1-2
DNA: TGTGCCAGCAGCTTTAGTTTTACGGATGGCTACACCTTC
CDR3: CASSFSFTDGYTF

D: -
V: TRBV7-2
length: 12
size: -
J: TRBJ1-1
DNA: TGTGCCAGCAGCTTAGTACTCACTGAAGCTTTCTTT
CDR3: CASSLVLTEAFF

D: -
V: TRBV18
length: 13
size: few
J: TRBJ1-3
DNA: TGTGCCAGCTCACCGTCGGGTGGAAACACCATATATTTT
CDR3: CASSPSGGNTIYF

D: -
V: TRBV19
length: 14
size: -
J: TRBJ2-7
DNA: TGTGCCAGTAGTTTGACAGGAAATCAATACGAGCAGTACTTC
CDR3: CASSLTGNQYEQYF

D: TRBD1
V: TRBV11-3
length: 15
size: -
J: TRBJ1-6
DNA: TGTGCCAGCAGCTCCGAGACAGGGATCAATTCACCCCTCCACTTT
CDR3: CASSSETGINSPLHF

D: -
V: TRBV7-2
length: 13
size: -
J: TRBJ1-2
DNA: TGTGCCAGCAGCCCGCTGCTATACTATGGCTACACCTTC
CDR3: CASSPLLYYGYTF

D: TRBD2
V: TRBV5-4
length: 16
size: -
J: TRBJ2-2
DNA: TGTGCCAGCAGCCCACCTAGCGGGGGTAACACCGGGGAGCTGTTTTTT
CDR3: CASSPPSGGNTGELFF

D: -
V: TRBV25-1
length: 15
size: -
J: TRBJ1-3
DNA: TGTGCCAGCAGTGAAACAGGGAGCTCTGGAAACACCATATATTTT
CDR3: CASSETGSSGNTIYF

D: -
V: TRBV18
length: 15
size: -
J: TRBJ1-1
DNA: TGTGCCAGCTCACCACCGTCAACAAGGAACACTGAAGCTTTCTTT
CDR3: CASSPPSTRNTEAFF

D: -
V: TRBV11-2
length: 15
size: -
J: TRBJ2-1
DNA: TGTGCCAGCAGCCGCAGCGGTAGCTCCTACAATGAGCAGTTCTTC
CDR3: CASSRSGSSYNEQFF

D: TRBD1
V: TRBV6-1
length: 14
size: once
J: TRBJ1-4
DNA: TGTGCCACGACAGGGTTCACAACTAATGAAAAACTGTTTTTT
CDR3: CATTGFTTNEKLFF

D: -
V: TRBV4-2
length: 16
size: -
J: TRBJ1-2
DNA: TGTGCCAGCAGCCATGTCGACAGGACGCCCCGCTATGGCTACACCTTC
CDR3: CASSHVDRTPRYGYTF

D: TRBD1
V: TRBV18
length: 15
size: -
J: TRBJ1-2
DNA: TGTGCCAGCTCACTCCGGGACAGCCCCATGGGTGGCTACACCTTC
CDR3: CASSLRDSPMGGYTF

D: -
V: TRBV7-3
length: 14
size: -
J: TRBJ2-1
DNA: TGTGCCAGCAGCTCCTACGGGACCTACAATGAGCAGTTCTTC
CDR3: CASSSYGTYNEQFF